One sample yielded the 23 T cell receptor beta chains listed below, sequenced in a study of blood T cell repertoires in COVID-19. Only in-frame clones appear in the TCRdb table, and some are missing; sequencing was by immunoSEQ multiplex PCR. The data contain 200,000 to 300,000 clones, roughly 88% of them singletons. The sequenced sample consisted of PBMCs or T cells enriched from blood (not recorded which). Every receptor here comes from a woman between 40 and 55 years old with acute COVID-19.

The rearrangement joins TRBV12-5 to TRBJ1-2, with D possibly matching TRBD1 (6 bases). CDR1 and CDR2 from the germline V gene are LGHNT and FRNRAP. There are 18 residues in the CDR3. The V end was cut by 3 bases, the J end by 1 base, with 21 bases between. In DNA, the CDR3 is TGTGCTAGTGGTTTCCAACAGGGTTTTGGGCCCTATAACTATGGCTACACCTTC. Protein product: CASGFQQGFGPYNYGYTF.

CDR3 loop: CASSQAEYGYTF. The CDR3 nucleotides read TGTGCCAGCAGCCAAGCCGAGTATGGCTACACCTTC. This sequence joins TRBV3-1 (or the pseudogene TRBV3-2) and TRBJ1-2; D gene unclear. Trimming removed 1 base at V and 5 bases at J, with 5 bases between. Germline loops: CDR1 LGHDT, CDR2 YNNKEL (reference sequence). This CDR3 has 12 amino acids.

The V gene is TRBV5-8, the J gene TRBJ2-3; 8 bases match TRBD1. The CDR3 is 16 amino acids. The trim removed 4 bases at V and 2 bases at J, leaving 9 bases unmatched. Germline V gene data show CDR1 as SGHTS and CDR2 as YDEGEE. The CDR3 bases are TGTGCCAGCAGCCAGACAGGGGTATCCTTCACAGATACGCAGTATTTT. It encodes CASSQTGVSFTDTQYF.

The sample holds one count of this clone. The chain has TRBV6-5 and TRBJ2-1, with 7 bases identical to TRBD2. The V and J ends lost 5 bases and 4 bases, in that order; junction bases with no gene match: 8. The germline V gene encodes CDR1 MNHEY and CDR2 SVGAGI. The CDR3 sequence is 15 residues long. The CDR3 loop is CASSPGEGRYNEQFF. CDR3 DNA sequence: TGTGCCAGCAGTCCCGGGGAGGGACGGTACAATGAGCAGTTCTTC.

This clone was counted once. The chain has TRBV5-4 and TRBJ1-1; 8 nucleotides match TRBD1. The CDR3 covers 15 residues. CDR1 and CDR2 (germline): SGHNT, YYREEE (reference sequence). J was trimmed by 3 bases and V by 4 bases; bases with no gene match: 8. CDR3 DNA: TGTGCCAGCAGCCGCAGGGGGCGCGGGGACACTGAAGCTTTCTTT. This codes for CASSRRGRGDTEAFF.

This clone occurred a few times. The V call is TRBV7-9, the J call TRBJ2-1, with 8 bases aligning to TRBD1. The germline CDR1 and CDR2 sequences are SEHNR and FQNEAQ (reference sequence). The J segment lost 7 bases and the V segment lost 6 bases, leaving 8 bases of the junction unmatched. The CDR3 has 14 amino acids. For the CDR3, the DNA is TGTGCCAGCAGGGACACTACAGGGGGTAATGAGCAGTTCTTC. It specifies CASRDTTGGNEQFF.

V is TRBV29-1 and J is TRBJ1-1; 9 bases line up with TRBD1. V dropped 5 bases and J dropped 1; count of bases not matched to a gene: 2. Germline CDR1 SQVTM, CDR2 ANQGSEA. The CDR3 contains 13 residues. The CDR3 is CSVRQGGNTEAFF. Written as DNA, the CDR3 is TGCAGCGTTAGACAGGGGGGGAACACTGAAGCTTTCTTT.

This clone was recorded only once. V gene TRBV7-9 combines with J gene TRBJ2-5; 7 bases are a match to TRBD2. Germline V lookup: CDR1 SEHNR, CDR2 FQNEAQ (reference sequence). CDR3 length: 14 amino acids. V was pared by 5 bases and J by 5 bases, with 8 bases of the junction left unmatched. The CDR3, as DNA: TGTGCCAGCAGCGCCAGGACTAGTGCGGAGACCCAGTACTTC. Protein product: CASSARTSAETQYF. The variable domain in full, completed from reference TRBV7-9 and TRBJ2-5, reads DTGVSQNPRHKITKRGQNVTFRCDPISEHNRLYWYRQTLGQGPEFLTYFQNEAQLEKSRLLSDRFSAERPKGSFSTLEIQRTEQGDSAMYLCASSARTSAETQYFGPGTRLLVL.

The chain uses TRBV11-2 and TRBJ2-7, with D maybe TRBD2 (5 bases). V was clipped by 2 bases and J by 6 bases, with 14 bases between them. Germline loops: CDR1 SGHAT, CDR2 FQNNGV. This CDR3 has 14 amino acids. CDR3 sequence reads: CASSLSGTPPEQYV. CDR3 nucleotide sequence: TGTGCCAGCAGCTTAAGCGGAACCCCTCCCGAGCAGTACGTC.

This rearrangement joins TRBV12-3 or TRBV12-4 to TRBJ2-5; 7 nucleotides agree with TRBD1. This CDR3 has 12 residues. The V segment lost 5 bases and the J segment 11 bases; nucleotides outside the gene matches: 8. The CDR3 spells CASSPEGATQYF. The DNA of the CDR3 is TGTGCCAGCAGTCCAGAGGGGGCAACTCAGTACTTC.

J is TRBJ1-5 and V is TRBV19, with D unresolved. Germline V gene lookup returns CDR1 LNHDA and CDR2 SQIVND (reference sequence). Trimming stripped 1 base from V and 2 bases from J, with 9 bases between. The CDR3 is 15 residues long. CDR3 bases: TGTGCCAGTAGTATAGGTAACAGCCGCAATCAGCCCCAGCATTTT. Its protein product is CASSIGNSRNQPQHF.

The J gene is TRBJ2-2, the V gene TRBV7-9; the match to TRBD2 covers 7 bases. The length of the CDR3 is 17 residues. Germline assignment: CDR1 SEHNR and CDR2 FQNEAQ (reference sequence). V lost 5 bases to trimming and J lost 7 bases; unmatched junction nucleotides: 16. CDR3 coding DNA: TGTGCCAGCAGCCCCGGGAGGTCCGGCTCCTGGGTCGGGGAGCTGTTTTTT. The encoded protein is CASSPGRSGSWVGELFF. The whole variable domain, remainder taken from reference TRBV7-9 and TRBJ2-2, is DTGVSQNPRHKITKRGQNVTFRCDPISEHNRLYWYRQTLGQGPEFLTYFQNEAQLEKSRLLSDRFSAERPKGSFSTLEIQRTEQGDSAMYLCASSPGRSGSWVGELFFGEGSRLTVL.

The chain joins TRBV9 to TRBJ2-2, with a weak D call TRBD2 (6 bases). Germline CDR1 and CDR2: SGDLS and YYNGEE. The CDR3 sequence is 16 residues long. V was trimmed by 0 bases and J by 3 bases, leaving 12 bases between them. CDR3 sequence (DNA): TGTGCCAGCAGCGTAGCTGGGCCGGGGGACACCGGGGAGCTGTTTTTT. As protein: CASSVAGPGDTGELFF.

This clone showed up just a few times. This chain uses TRBV7-2 with TRBJ1-5; D not resolved. The CDR3 consists of 17 residues. Germline-derived CDR1 and CDR2 are SGHTA and FQGNSA. V gave up 1 base and J gave up 0 bases, with 13 bases separating them. CDR3 in amino acids: CASSLGVAANSNQPQHF. CDR3 coding DNA: TGTGCCAGCAGCTTAGGGGTAGCAGCGAATAGCAATCAGCCCCAGCATTTT.

This chain connects TRBV5-4 to TRBJ2-5, with 8 bases aligning to TRBD1. The CDR3 spans 13 residues. CDR1 SGHNT and CDR2 YYREEE come from the germline V gene (reference sequence). Losses at the gene ends were 4 bases for V and 4 bases for J; bases not matched to a gene: 3. The CDR3 bases are TGTGCCAGCAGCCTGACAGGGGCAGAGACCCAGTACTTC. It is translated as CASSLTGAETQYF.

This chain connects TRBV24-1 to TRBJ2-1, with 8 positions matching TRBD1. Trimming took 9 bases from V and 8 from J; bases not matched to a gene: 8. CDR1 KGHDR and CDR2 SFDVKD come from the germline V gene. The CDR3 spans 13 residues. The CDR3 region is CATGGQVGDEQFF. The CDR3 DNA reads TGTGCCACCGGGGGACAGGTTGGCGATGAGCAGTTCTTC.

V is TRBV7-8 and J is TRBJ1-2; 7 nucleotides line up with TRBD1. With 5 bases clipped from V and 8 bases from J, the junction kept 8 bases outside the gene matches. CDR3 length: 13 amino acids. Germline CDR1 SGHVS, CDR2 FQNEAQ. DNA for the CDR3: TGTGCCAGCAGCCTGGACAGGCTTGGAGGCTACACCTTC. This sequence encodes CASSLDRLGGYTF.

The chain has TRBV7-8 and TRBJ1-5; 7 bases line up with TRBD1. Germline loops: CDR1 SGHVS, CDR2 FQNEAQ. The CDR3 runs to 13 residues. V was clipped by 6 bases and J by 5 bases; unmatched bases: 4. The CDR3 here is CASSRDRDQPQHF. In DNA form, the CDR3 reads TGTGCCAGCAGTCGCGACAGGGATCAGCCCCAGCATTTT.

The V call is TRBV6-5, the J call TRBJ1-5, with 8 bases lining up with TRBD1. Germline V gene sequence: CDR1 MNHEY, CDR2 SVGAGI. The trim removed 5 bases at V and 7 bases at J, leaving 10 bases unmatched. The CDR3 length is 15 residues. In nucleotides, the CDR3 is TGTGCCAGCAGTCCGACAGGGGAAAGCGGGCAGCCCCAGCATTTT. Translation gives CASSPTGESGQPQHF.

The chain has TRBV5-4 and TRBJ1-1, with TRBD1 identical over 7 bases. Unmatched junction bases numbered 2, after V lost 0 bases and J lost 6 bases. Germline CDR1 is SGHNT and CDR2 is YYREEE (reference sequence). The CDR3 contains 13 residues. The DNA for the CDR3 is TGTGCCAGCAGCTTGGATAGGGGGCCTGAAGCTTTCTTT. Its protein is CASSLDRGPEAFF.

In this sample, this clone turned up once. This rearrangement joins TRBV7-2 to TRBJ2-1; 8 bases are shared with TRBD2. This CDR3 is 16 amino acids long. Germline values: CDR1 SGHTA, CDR2 FQGNSA. Germline trimming cut 4 bases from V and 7 bases from J; bases unmatched to any gene: 12. For the CDR3, the DNA is TGTGCCAGCAGCTCACGCGGGGGGTCGGAATCAAATGAGCAGTTCTTC. It encodes CASSSRGGSESNEQFF.

V is TRBV3-1 (or the pseudogene TRBV3-2) and J is TRBJ2-3, with TRBD2 matching over 8 bases. CDR1 LGHDT and CDR2 YNNKEL come from the germline V gene (reference sequence). This CDR3 is built from 14 residues. The V segment lost 1 base and the J segment 9 bases; nucleotides outside the gene matches: 6. CDR3 residues: CASSQGPTGGTQYF. The CDR3 DNA follows: TGTGCCAGCAGCCAAGGCCCAACGGGGGGGACGCAGTATTTT.

V is TRBV19 and J is TRBJ2-4; 10 bases align to TRBD1. The V gene's germline CDR1 is LNHDA and CDR2 SQIVND (reference sequence). The CDR3 contains 18 residues. V shed 3 bases, J shed 1 base, and the junction held 9 bases outside the gene matches. The CDR3 DNA follows: TGTGCCAGTAGTATGGGGGGACAGGGGATGGGTGCCAAAAACATTCAGTACTTC. This sequence encodes CASSMGGQGMGAKNIQYF.